Here is one T cell receptor beta chain with its context. Its target is not known. The sequencing template was cDNA reverse transcribed from extracted RNA. Only in-frame clones appear in the TCRdb table, and some are missing; sequencing was by immunoSEQ multiplex PCR. The table has 90,000 to 100,000 clones, about 45% seen once; the top ten hold 0.79%. Germline V gene sequence: CDR1 MNHNY, CDR2 SVGAGI (reference sequence). This CDR3 contains 14 residues. The V segment lost 4 bases and the J segment 6 bases; nucleotides outside the gene matches: 4. This sample is part of a study of CD8+ T cells in alopecia areata. Study-level results: Scalp lesions, especially in alopecia totalis/universalis, had higher clonality than normal scalp. Relative to mice, TCR sharing across patients was less clear, a difference possibly HLA-related.

The TCR was taken from a human donor with alopecia areata. This sequence joins TRBV6-6 and TRBJ1-5; 9 bases fit TRBD1. The sample consisted of CD4+ T cells sorted from blood. DNA for the CDR3: TGTGCCAGCAGTTTGCCACAGGGGGCTCAGCCCCAGCATTTT. Translating it yields CASSLPQGAQPQHF.